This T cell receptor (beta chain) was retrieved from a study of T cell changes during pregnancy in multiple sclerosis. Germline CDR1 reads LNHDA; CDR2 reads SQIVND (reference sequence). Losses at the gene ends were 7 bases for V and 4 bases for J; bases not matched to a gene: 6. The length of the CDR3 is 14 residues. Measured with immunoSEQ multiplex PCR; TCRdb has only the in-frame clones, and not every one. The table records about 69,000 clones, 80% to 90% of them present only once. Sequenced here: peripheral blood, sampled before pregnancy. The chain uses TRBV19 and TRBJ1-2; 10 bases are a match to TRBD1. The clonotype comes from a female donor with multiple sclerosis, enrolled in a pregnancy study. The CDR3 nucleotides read TGTGCCAGTAAGGGACAGGGGTCTCTCTATGGCTACACCTTC. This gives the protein CASKGQGSLYGYTF.